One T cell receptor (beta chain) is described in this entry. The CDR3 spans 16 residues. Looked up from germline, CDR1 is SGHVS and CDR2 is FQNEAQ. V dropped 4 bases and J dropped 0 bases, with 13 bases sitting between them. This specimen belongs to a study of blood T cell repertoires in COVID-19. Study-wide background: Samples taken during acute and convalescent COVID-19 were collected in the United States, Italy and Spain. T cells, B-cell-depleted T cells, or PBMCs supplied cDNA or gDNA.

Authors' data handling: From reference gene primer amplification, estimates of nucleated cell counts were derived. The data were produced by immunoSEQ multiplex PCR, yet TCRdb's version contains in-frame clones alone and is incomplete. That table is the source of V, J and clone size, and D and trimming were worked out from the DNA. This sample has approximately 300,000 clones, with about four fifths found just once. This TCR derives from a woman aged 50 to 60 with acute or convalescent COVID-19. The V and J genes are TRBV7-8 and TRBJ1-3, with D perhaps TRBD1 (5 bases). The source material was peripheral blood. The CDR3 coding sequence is TGTGCCAGCAGCTCAAACTTGGGGCACTCTGGAAACACCATATATTTT. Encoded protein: CASSSNLGHSGNTIYF. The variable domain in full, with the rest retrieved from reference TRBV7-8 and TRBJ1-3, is GAGVSQSPRYKVAKRGQDVALRCDPISGHVSLFWYQQALGQGPEFLTYFQNEAQLDKSGLPSDRFFAERPEGSVSTLKIQRTQQEDSAVYLCASSSNLGHSGNTIYFGEGSWLTVV.